Below are 16 T cell receptor beta chains sequenced from a single sample in a study of cytomegalovirus exposure and HLA in healthy donors. The PCR had 60 Vbeta and 13 Jbeta primers. TCRdb's copy holds only in-frame clones and misses some; the assay was immunoSEQ multiplex PCR. The sample shows more than 130,000 clones, roughly 75% of them seen only once. Input material: PBMCs. The receptors were gathered from a man in his forties in good health and CMV-seropositive.

The chain joins TRBV5-1 to TRBJ2-5; D unresolved. Germline V gives CDR1 SGHRS, CDR2 YFSETQ. Trimming shortened V by 5 bases and J by 4 bases, and 15 bases separated the two germline ends. The CDR3 runs to 14 residues. CDR3 nucleotides: TGCGCCAGCAGTCCTGTGATGAGAGTAGAGACCCAGTACTTC. Protein: CASSPVMRVETQYF.

A single count supports this clone. The V and J genes are TRBV19 and TRBJ1-1; D may be TRBD1 (6 bases). V was shortened by 9 bases and J by 5 bases, with 16 bases between the two germline ends. This CDR3 has 13 amino acids. Germline V gene sequence: CDR1 LNHDA, CDR2 SQIVND (reference sequence). The CDR3 here is CASRGRGFTEAFF. Written as DNA, the CDR3 is TGTGCCAGCCGGGGCAGGGGTTTTACTGAAGCTTTCTTT.

The chain is built from TRBV18 and TRBJ2-7, with 11 bases lining up with TRBD1. This CDR3 has 14 residues. Germline V gives CDR1 KGHSH, CDR2 LQKENI. V was pared by 6 bases and J by 4 bases, with 5 bases of the junction left unmatched. The CDR3 is CASSMDRGPYEQYF. CDR3 nucleotide sequence: TGTGCCAGCTCCATGGACAGGGGGCCGTACGAGCAGTACTTC.

The rearrangement links TRBV19 to TRBJ1-6; 7 positions agree with TRBD1. The junction had 4 bases not matched to a gene; V was cut back by 6 bases and J by 5 bases. The germline V gene has CDR1 LNHDA and CDR2 SQIVND (reference sequence). This CDR3 contains 14 residues. CDR3 bases: TGTGCCAGTAGGGGGACAGTCGATAATTCACCCCTCCACTTT. Amino acids: CASRGTVDNSPLHF.

The V gene is TRBV10-1, the J gene TRBJ2-2; TRBD1 might be the D (5 bases). The V gene's germline CDR1 is WNHNN and CDR2 SYGVQD (reference sequence). The CDR3 is 13 residues long. Trimming stripped 7 bases from V and 4 bases from J, with 10 bases between. In DNA form, the CDR3 reads TGCGCCAGCATGGGGCAGGCCACCGGGGAGCTGTTTTTT. As protein: CASMGQATGELFF.

The chain couples TRBV28 to TRBJ1-5; D call uncertain. Germline V gene lookup returns CDR1 MDHEN and CDR2 SYDVKM. The CDR3 loop spans 12 amino acids. V was cut by 4 bases and J by 4 bases, with 5 bases left in between. The CDR3 nucleotides are TGTGCCAGCAGTTCCCCAAATCAGCCCCAGCATTTT. Encoded protein: CASSSPNQPQHF.

The chain uses TRBV6-5 and TRBJ1-2; TRBD1 might be the D (5 bases). The CDR3 runs 13 residues. Germline V gives CDR1 MNHEY, CDR2 SVGAGI. V was clipped by 6 bases and J by 3 bases, with 11 bases between them. The CDR3 loop is CASSPGFYYGYTF. The DNA for the CDR3 is TGTGCCAGCAGCCCAGGGTTCTACTATGGCTACACCTTC.

About this clone itself: A junction boundary mismatches the germline segment, possibly from a read error. This chain uses TRBV2 with TRBJ2-7, with D tentatively TRBD1 (6 bases). The CDR3 has 13 residues. CDR1 SNHLY and CDR2 FYNNEI come from the germline V gene. CDR3 region: CASSEDRNYEQYF. The CDR3 DNA is TGTGCCAGCAGCGAAGACAGGAACTACGAGCAGTACTTC.

The V call is TRBV6-6, the J call TRBJ2-7, with 8 bases identical to TRBD1. The junction had 4 bases not matched to a gene; V was cut back by 7 bases and J by 5 bases. The CDR3 loop spans 12 amino acids. From germline, CDR1 is MNHNY and CDR2 SVGAGI (reference sequence). CDR3 sequence: CASMDRANEQYF. CDR3 DNA: TGTGCCAGCATGGACAGGGCCAACGAGCAGTACTTC.

V usage is TRBV6-5 and J usage is TRBJ2-5, with 8 bases fitting TRBD1. The assigned J gene may be wrong: the sequence end matches TRBJ2-7 better. Per the germline V gene, CDR1 is MNHEY and CDR2 is SVGAGI. The CDR3 is 14 residues long. CDR3 sequence: CASSRQGNDYEQYF. CDR3 DNA: TGTGCCAGCAGCAGACAGGGGAACGACTACGAGCAGTACTTC.

This clone was observed at least ten times. V usage is TRBV4-2 and J usage is TRBJ2-1, with 7 bases that match TRBD1. Germline loops: CDR1 LGHNA, CDR2 YNFKEQ. CDR3 length: 17 residues. V shed 1 base and J 2 bases; nucleotides not matched to a gene: 8. CDR3 bases: TGTGCCAGCAGCCAAGGAGTGACAGGGTGGCCCTACAATGAGCAGTTCTTC. The encoded protein is CASSQGVTGWPYNEQFF.

The rearrangement uses TRBV6-6 and TRBJ1-5; perhaps TRBD1 as D (5 bases). The CDR3 totals 13 residues. Germline CDR1 reads MNHNY; CDR2 reads SVGAGI (reference sequence). Trimming pared 7 bases from V and 9 bases from J, leaving 16 bases between. This CDR3 is CASTPGLSRPQHF. The DNA for the CDR3 is TGTGCCAGCACCCCGGGACTGTCACGGCCCCAGCATTTT.

This clone has more than one count but fewer than ten. The CDR3 DNA follows: TGTGCCAGTAGTCCCTACGGCGGGTACGCGGAACAGGGTGAAGCTTTCTTT. Protein sequence: CASSPYGGYAEQGEAFF. The chain joins TRBV19 to TRBJ1-1; possible D gene TRBD1, 6 bases. The CDR3 has 17 amino acids. Germline-derived CDR1 and CDR2 are LNHDA and SQIVND (reference sequence). Trimming left V 5 bases short and J 7 bases short, with 26 bases between.

The chain links TRBV6-5 to TRBJ2-2; D not resolved. V was shortened by 2 bases and J by 2 bases, with 9 bases between the two germline ends. The CDR3 length is 15 residues. Germline V gene data show CDR1 as MNHEY and CDR2 as SVGAGI. The CDR3 loop is CASSYVGANTGELFF. As DNA, the CDR3 is TGTGCCAGCAGTTACGTTGGAGCTAACACCGGGGAGCTGTTTTTT.

The chain couples TRBV2 to TRBJ2-1, with TRBD1 identical over 7 bases. CDR3 size: 12 residues. V was clipped by 7 bases and J by 10 bases; unmatched bases: 7. Germline CDR1 reads SNHLY; CDR2 reads FYNNEI. The CDR3 is CASKGQMDEQFF. For the CDR3, the DNA is TGTGCCAGCAAGGGACAGATGGACGAGCAGTTCTTC.

This clone showed up just a few times. The genes are TRBV2 and TRBJ2-7, with a weak D call TRBD2 (5 bases). The CDR3 consists of 13 residues. The V gene lost 4 bases and the J gene lost 6 bases, with 13 bases spanning the gap. From germline, CDR1 is SNHLY and CDR2 FYNNEI. CDR3 sequence (DNA): TGTGCCAGCAGTGTAGAGGCTGGGAGCGAGCAGTACTTC. Amino acids: CASSVEAGSEQYF.